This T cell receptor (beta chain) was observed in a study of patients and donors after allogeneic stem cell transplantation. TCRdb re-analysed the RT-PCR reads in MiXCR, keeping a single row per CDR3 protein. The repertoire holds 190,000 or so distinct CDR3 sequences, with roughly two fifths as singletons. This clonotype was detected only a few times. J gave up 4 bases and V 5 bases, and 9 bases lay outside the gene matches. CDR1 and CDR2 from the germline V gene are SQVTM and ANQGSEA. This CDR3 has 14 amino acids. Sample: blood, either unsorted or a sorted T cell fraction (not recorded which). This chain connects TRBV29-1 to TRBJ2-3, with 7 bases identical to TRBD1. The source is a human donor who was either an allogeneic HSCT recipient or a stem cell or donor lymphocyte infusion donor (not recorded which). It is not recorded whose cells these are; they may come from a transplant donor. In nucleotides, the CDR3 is TGCAGCGTTCGAACAGGGGCTCGGGCAGATACGCAGTATTTT. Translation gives CSVRTGARADTQYF.